One and the same sample provided the 27 T cell receptor beta chains below, sequenced in a study of shared clonotypes between healthy human individuals. Assay: immunoSEQ multiplex PCR; the TCRdb copy retains only in-frame clones and omits some. The table lists a few million clones, just over 90% of them singletons, with 0.39% in the top ten. The specimen was naive CD4+ T cells from PBMCs. The subset: CD45RA+ positively selected. These receptors were taken from a man aged 18 to 30 in good health. Some clones in this sample may be carry-over from other donors' samples.

The chain joins TRBV4-2 to TRBJ2-7, with D possibly TRBD1 on 6 matching bases. The CDR3 consists of 17 residues. Trimming cost V 1 base and J 3 bases, with 19 bases left between them. Germline V gives CDR1 LGHNA, CDR2 YNFKEQ. This CDR3 is CASSQVLSQGSFYEQYF. DNA of the CDR3: TGTGCCAGCAGCCAAGTTCTGTCGCAGGGGAGTTTCTACGAGCAGTACTTC.

The chain uses TRBV7-6 and TRBJ1-2, with D hard to call. This CDR3 has 15 residues. Trimming shortened V by 0 bases and J by 5 bases, and 13 bases separated the two germline ends. Germline V gene lookup returns CDR1 SGHVS and CDR2 FNYEAQ. The CDR3 nucleotides read TGTGCCAGCAGCTTAGCCGCGGTAGGACTATATGGCTACACCTTC. Its protein is CASSLAAVGLYGYTF.

This chain uses TRBV6-6 with TRBJ2-7; 9 bases are shared with TRBD1. The CDR3 runs 14 residues. Germline CDR1 and CDR2: MNHNY and SVGAGI (reference sequence). With V trimmed by 8 bases and J by 3 bases, 8 bases remained unmatched. CDR3 loop: CASSDGTGYYEQYF. Here the CDR3 DNA reads TGTGCCAGCTCTGACGGGACAGGGTACTACGAGCAGTACTTC.

This chain joins TRBV14 and TRBJ2-5; 10 bases are a match to TRBD2. Germline CDR1 and CDR2: SGHDN and FVKESK. The CDR3 extends over 15 amino acids. The junction had 8 bases not matched to a gene; V was cut back by 5 bases and J by 5 bases. The CDR3 DNA sequence: TGTGCCAGCAGCGAGGGACTAGCGAGAAAGGAGACCCAGTACTTC. Amino acids: CASSEGLARKETQYF.

In its sample, this clone was seen once. The rearrangement uses TRBV6-5 and TRBJ2-3, with D perhaps TRBD2 (6 bases). Trimming pared 8 bases from V and 1 base from J, leaving 16 bases between. Looked up from germline, CDR1 is MNHEY and CDR2 is SVGAGI. This CDR3 is built from 15 residues. The CDR3 reads CASSKPASGTDTQYF. For the CDR3, the DNA is TGTGCCAGCTCAAAGCCGGCTAGCGGCACAGATACGCAGTATTTT.

V usage is TRBV4-2 and J usage is TRBJ2-2, with 7 bases that match TRBD1. J lost 5 bases, V lost 1 base, and 13 bases had no gene match. The CDR3 length is 18 residues. CDR1 and CDR2 (germline): LGHNA, YNFKEQ. As DNA, the CDR3 is TGTGCCAGCAGCCAAGGGGTTTTGCAAGGGGGCAGGACCGGGGAGCTGTTTTTT. As protein: CASSQGVLQGGRTGELFF.

This clone was observed once. J is TRBJ2-7 and V is TRBV15; D remains unclear. CDR1 is LNHNV, CDR2 YYDKDF, per germline (reference sequence). The CDR3 sequence is 15 residues long. The V end was cut by 0 bases, the J end by 2 bases, with 11 bases between. CDR3 in amino acids: CATSRDGRLAYEQYF. DNA for the CDR3: TGTGCCACCAGCAGAGACGGCAGGCTGGCCTACGAGCAGTACTTC.

The chain links TRBV7-9 to TRBJ1-3, with D possibly matching TRBD1 (5 bases). CDR1 SEHNR and CDR2 FQNEAQ come from the germline V gene (reference sequence). The CDR3 has 17 amino acids. V lost 2 bases to trimming and J lost 0 bases, with 14 bases between them. The CDR3 here is CASSLSPGRASGNTIYF. CDR3 bases: TGTGCCAGCAGCTTATCCCCAGGGAGGGCCTCTGGAAACACCATATATTTT.

V is TRBV28 and J is TRBJ1-5, with D unresolved. The germline CDR1 and CDR2 sequences are MDHEN and SYDVKM. Trimming left V 6 bases short and J 4 bases short, with 13 bases between. CDR3 length equals 14 residues. CDR3 DNA sequence: TGTGCCAGCAGGATCGCAGGATGGAATCAGCCCCAGCATTTT. Its translation: CASRIAGWNQPQHF.

The V call is TRBV30, the J call TRBJ2-7; D remains ambiguous. This CDR3 spans 13 amino acids. CDR1 GTSNPN and CDR2 SVGIG come from the germline V gene (reference sequence). The V end was cut by 2 bases, the J end by 4 bases, with 12 bases between. DNA for the CDR3: TGTGCCTGGAGTCGGGCGGACCTTTACGAGCAGTACTTC. It translates to CAWSRADLYEQYF.

The gene calls are TRBV5-1 and TRBJ2-1; TRBD2 is a possible D gene (5 bases). Trimming shortened V by 3 bases and J by 4 bases, and 14 bases separated the two germline ends. Germline CDR1 is SGHRS and CDR2 is YFSETQ. CDR3 length: 15 residues. CDR3 sequence reads: CASSWTDSQYNEQFF. CDR3 DNA sequence: TGCGCCAGCAGCTGGACGGACTCGCAGTACAATGAGCAGTTCTTC. The full variable domain, completed using reference TRBV5-1 and TRBJ2-1, is KAGVTQTPRYLIKTRGQQVTLSCSPISGHRSVSWYQQTPGQGLQFLFEYFSETQRNKGNFPGRFSGRQFSNSRSEMNVSTLELGDSALYLCASSWTDSQYNEQFFGPGTRLTVL.

V and J are TRBV5-1 and TRBJ2-6; D is undetermined. Trimming shortened V by 0 bases and J by 11 bases, and 3 bases separated the two germline ends. Germline V gene lookup returns CDR1 SGHRS and CDR2 YFSETQ. This CDR3 has 11 residues. This CDR3 is CASSLEDVLTF. The CDR3 region has the DNA TGCGCCAGCAGCTTGGAGGACGTCCTGACTTTC.

The rearrangement uses TRBV7-2 and TRBJ2-1; the match to TRBD2 covers 14 bases. CDR1 SGHTA and CDR2 FQGNSA come from the germline V gene. Trimming took 5 bases from V and 2 from J; bases not matched to a gene: 5. CDR3 length: 17 residues. CDR3 DNA: TGTGCCAGCAGCCTCCTGGGACTAGCGGGAGCCTACAATGAGCAGTTCTTC. Translating it yields CASSLLGLAGAYNEQFF.

The V call is TRBV9, the J call TRBJ2-7; TRBD2 agrees at 8 bases. The germline gives CDR1 SGDLS, CDR2 YYNGEE. The CDR3 runs 15 residues. V dropped 4 bases and J dropped 4; count of bases not matched to a gene: 10. The chain's CDR3 is CASSRRLAPFYEQYF. The CDR3 DNA reads TGTGCCAGCAGCCGGAGACTAGCGCCCTTTTACGAGCAGTACTTC.

Remarks on this clone: This specimen includes other DNA sequences encoding the same CDR3. This chain links TRBV6-5 with TRBJ2-3; 10 bases match TRBD1. This CDR3 contains 15 residues. The trim removed 6 bases at V and 1 base at J, leaving 4 bases unmatched. CDR1 MNHEY and CDR2 SVGAGI come from the germline V gene. The CDR3 spells CASSPDRGRTDTQYF. The DNA for the CDR3 is TGTGCCAGCAGCCCTGACAGGGGGCGCACAGATACGCAGTATTTT.

The chain carries TRBV28 and TRBJ2-2; TRBD1 agrees at 10 bases. The CDR3 is made up of 17 amino acids. Trimming at V came to 5 bases and at J to 4 bases, leaving 10 bases not matched to a gene. CDR1 and CDR2 from the germline V gene are MDHEN and SYDVKM. The CDR3 is CASSPLRQGARTGELFF. The CDR3 DNA follows: TGTGCCAGCAGTCCGCTTCGACAGGGGGCACGCACCGGGGAGCTGTTTTTT.

CDR3 region: CASVPPQGLSGNTIYF. CDR3 DNA sequence: TGTGCCAGTGTCCCCCCACAGGGTCTCTCTGGAAACACCATATATTTT. The rearrangement links TRBV6-6 to TRBJ1-3; TRBD1 might be the D (6 bases). The germline CDR1 and CDR2 sequences are MNHNY and SVGAGI (reference sequence). The CDR3 runs to 16 residues. Deletions cut 9 bases from V and 0 bases from J, with 18 bases between.

V is TRBV19 and J is TRBJ2-7; tentative D call: TRBD1 (6 bases). The CDR3 loop spans 14 amino acids. Germline loops: CDR1 LNHDA, CDR2 SQIVND (reference sequence). V lost 9 bases, J lost 4 bases, and 19 bases lay in between. The CDR3 nucleotides are TGTGCCAGCCGACTGGGGGCAGGGCGGTACGAGCAGTACTTC. Translating it yields CASRLGAGRYEQYF.

The sample holds one count of this clone. Other nucleotide sequences in the sample specify the same CDR3. The V gene is TRBV19, the J gene TRBJ1-2; no firm D call. CDR3 length: 13 residues. CDR1 LNHDA and CDR2 SQIVND come from the germline V gene (reference sequence). V was shortened by 2 bases and J by 3 bases, with 7 bases between the two germline ends. The CDR3 is CASSIREYYGYTF. The CDR3 region has the DNA TGTGCCAGTAGTATAAGAGAGTACTATGGCTACACCTTC.

The chain links TRBV9 to TRBJ2-2, with 7 bases identical to TRBD1. This CDR3 is built from 15 residues. Unmatched junction bases numbered 3, after V lost 3 bases and J lost 1 base. Per germline, CDR1 SGDLS and CDR2 YYNGEE. The CDR3 DNA reads TGTGCCAGCAGCGAAGGACAGGTGAACACCGGGGAGCTGTTTTTT. The encoded protein is CASSEGQVNTGELFF.

The J gene is TRBJ2-7, the V gene TRBV20-1; D remains ambiguous. Trimming pared 2 bases from V and 6 bases from J, leaving 8 bases between. This CDR3 has 11 amino acids. From germline, CDR1 is DFQATT and CDR2 SNEGSKA (reference sequence). The chain's CDR3 is CSARQSPEQYF. The CDR3 coding sequence is TGCAGTGCTAGACAGAGCCCCGAGCAGTACTTC.

V gene TRBV7-2 combines with J gene TRBJ1-1, with a tentative D call TRBD1 (5 bases). The V end was cut by 11 bases, the J end by 3 bases, with 16 bases between. Germline CDR1 reads SGHTA; CDR2 reads FQGNSA. The CDR3 is 13 residues long. This chain's CDR3 is CAGAAQGDTEAFF. CDR3 nucleotides: TGTGCCGGCGCGGCCCAGGGAGACACTGAAGCTTTCTTT.

J is TRBJ2-7 and V is TRBV6-6, with 9 bases matching TRBD2. This CDR3 is built from 15 residues. With V trimmed by 6 bases and J by 4 bases, 10 bases remained unmatched. CDR1 and CDR2 (germline): MNHNY, SVGAGI (reference sequence). The CDR3 region is CASRTIAGVAYEQYF. The DNA for the CDR3 is TGTGCCAGCAGAACAATAGCGGGAGTGGCATACGAGCAGTACTTC.

CDR3 sequence reads: CAISESRATNEQYF. DNA for the CDR3: TGTGCCATCAGTGAGTCACGAGCCACCAACGAGCAGTACTTC. The V call is TRBV10-3, the J call TRBJ2-5; no clear D. The J call may be wrong; the DNA end is better matched by TRBJ2-7. CDR3 size: 14 residues. CDR1 and CDR2 from the germline V gene are ENHRY and SYGVKD.

V usage is TRBV28 and J usage is TRBJ2-1, with 10 bases fitting TRBD1. Germline V lookup: CDR1 MDHEN, CDR2 SYDVKM. The length of the CDR3 is 15 residues. The junction had 7 bases not matched to a gene; V was cut back by 6 bases and J by 5 bases. Here the CDR3 DNA reads TGTGCCAGCAGCAGCCGAGGGACAGGGGACAATGAGCAGTTCTTC. This translates into CASSSRGTGDNEQFF.

CDR3 in amino acids: CASDQAGASYNEQFF. In DNA, the CDR3 is TGTGCCAGCGACCAGGCGGGAGCCTCCTACAATGAGCAGTTCTTC. The chain carries TRBV5-6 and TRBJ2-1, with 7 nucleotides matching TRBD2. The V segment lost 7 bases and the J segment 0 bases; nucleotides outside the gene matches: 7. The germline V gene encodes CDR1 SGHDT and CDR2 YYEEEE. The CDR3 length is 15 residues.

This clone occurred once. Written as DNA, the CDR3 is TGTGCCAGCAGTTCCCAGGGGGCGGTTGGCACTGAAGCTTTCTTT. Encoded protein: CASSSQGAVGTEAFF. This chain links TRBV28 with TRBJ1-1, with 8 bases that match TRBD1. The CDR3 is 15 residues long. Trimming cost V 4 bases and J 4 bases; bases outside gene matches: 8. Germline assignment: CDR1 MDHEN and CDR2 SYDVKM.